The sequence of this TCR beta chain was determined in a study of shared clonotypes between healthy human individuals. V shed 5 bases, J shed 5 bases, and the junction held 9 bases outside the gene matches. The CDR3 totals 16 residues. From germline, CDR1 is SGHTA and CDR2 FQGTGA. Adults of Caucasian background living in Nashville, Tennessee made up all donors. The study used 100 million or so PBMCs per unsorted sample for genomic DNA. Around 28,000 T cell genomes (around 320 ng DNA) went into each PBMC replicate. Authors' analysis steps: With immunoSEQ giving junction-only sequences and no quality scores, filtering differed. Some clones are missing from TCRdb's copy, which holds only in-frame ones; the method was immunoSEQ multiplex PCR. V and J calls and clone size are copied from that table; D and trimming were computed from the DNA. Among about 490,000 clones, around four fifths were seen once, and the ten largest hold more than 10%.

The V call is TRBV7-3, the J call TRBJ2-2; 9 bases line up with TRBD2. The sample comprised PBMCs. The source of this sequence is a woman aged 40 to 55 in good health. Some clones in this sample may be carry-over from other donors' samples. CDR3: CASSRGTSGHTGELFF. The CDR3, as DNA: TGTGCCAGCAGCAGAGGCACTAGCGGGCATACCGGGGAGCTGTTTTTT.